These T cell receptor beta chains were read from a single sample in a study of cytomegalovirus exposure and HLA in healthy donors. The data were produced by immunoSEQ multiplex PCR, yet TCRdb's version contains in-frame clones alone and is incomplete. The repertoire includes 160,000 or so clones, 77% of them detected once, and about 1.4% sits in the top ten. The sample comprised PBMCs. The receptor source for this set is a woman aged 25-40 years in good health and CMV-seronegative. Both conserved end residues are part of each CDR3. D genes are given only for firm matches. Rows may omit the clone size; those that give it use once, few, many or a size class.

j_call: TRBJ1-6
d_call: NA
clone_size: once
v_call: TRBV5-1
cdr3_nt: TGCGCCAGCAGCTCAGGGGAATCCTATAATTCACCCCTCCACTTT
cdr3_aa: CASSSGESYNSPLHF

j_call: TRBJ1-6
d_call: TRBD1
clone_size: NA
v_call: TRBV5-6
cdr3_nt: TGTGCCAGCAGGGGGACAGGGGTTGGGAATTCACCCCTCCACTTT
cdr3_aa: CASRGTGVGNSPLHF

j_call: TRBJ2-1
d_call: TRBD2
clone_size: once
v_call: TRBV5-4
cdr3_nt: TGTGCCAGCAGCAGGGAGCGGGGGGGCTCTCGCAATGAGCAGTTCTTC
cdr3_aa: CASSRERGGSRNEQFF

j_call: TRBJ1-1
d_call: NA
clone_size: few
v_call: TRBV5-6
cdr3_nt: TGTGCCAGCAGCTTGGACGGGAGGACTGAAGCTTTCTTT
cdr3_aa: CASSLDGRTEAFF

j_call: TRBJ1-1
d_call: NA
clone_size: NA
v_call: TRBV7-2
cdr3_nt: TGTGCCAGCACCCAGGGCGCCTACACTGAAGCTTTCTTT
cdr3_aa: CASTQGAYTEAFF

j_call: TRBJ2-7
d_call: TRBD1
clone_size: NA
v_call: TRBV29-1
cdr3_nt: TGCAGCGCCCGGGACAGGGAATTCGGCGAGCAGTACTTC
cdr3_aa: CSARDREFGEQYF

j_call: TRBJ2-3
d_call: NA
clone_size: NA
v_call: TRBV5-1
cdr3_nt: TGCGCCAGCAGCTTGGCCAAGCAGGGGTCGAGTCCGCAGTATTTT
cdr3_aa: CASSLAKQGSSPQYF

j_call: TRBJ1-5
d_call: NA
clone_size: NA
v_call: TRBV7-2
cdr3_nt: TGTGCCAGCAGCTCGACTACAGATCAGCCCCAGCATTTT
cdr3_aa: CASSSTTDQPQHF

j_call: TRBJ2-1
d_call: TRBD2
clone_size: once
v_call: TRBV28
cdr3_nt: TGTGCCAGCAGTTTCCGACTAGCGGGGGGGCGGGGTGAGCAGTTCTTC
cdr3_aa: CASSFRLAGGRGEQFF

j_call: TRBJ1-6
d_call: NA
clone_size: NA
v_call: TRBV5-4
cdr3_nt: TGTGCCAGCAGATTGTATTCAGGGCTGCAACCCCTCCACTTT
cdr3_aa: CASRLYSGLQPLHF

j_call: TRBJ2-5
d_call: TRBD1
clone_size: NA
v_call: TRBV7-7
cdr3_nt: TGTGCTAGCAGCCCCGGGACAGGGATAGAGACCCAGTACTTC
cdr3_aa: CASSPGTGIETQYF

j_call: TRBJ1-1
d_call: TRBD1
clone_size: few
v_call: TRBV6-7
cdr3_nt: TGTGCCAGCAGTTACTCAAGGGACAGGGCCGATGAAGCTTTCTTT
cdr3_aa: CASSYSRDRADEAFF

j_call: TRBJ1-1
d_call: TRBD1
clone_size: NA
v_call: TRBV11-1
cdr3_nt: TGTGCCAGCAGCTCCTTAGGACAGGCGAACACTGAAGCTTTCTTT
cdr3_aa: CASSSLGQANTEAFF

j_call: TRBJ1-1
d_call: TRBD1
clone_size: NA
v_call: TRBV5-1
cdr3_nt: TGCGCCAGCAGCCGACAGGGGGCGGGCACTGAAGCTTTCTTT
cdr3_aa: CASSRQGAGTEAFF

j_call: TRBJ1-4
d_call: NA
clone_size: NA
v_call: TRBV7-2
cdr3_nt: TGTGCCAGCAGCCCCGGGGGGGGGAGGTCTTTGATTTTT
cdr3_aa: CASSPGGGRSLIF

j_call: TRBJ2-5
d_call: TRBD2
clone_size: NA
v_call: TRBV2
cdr3_nt: TGTGCCAGCAGTGAAGAGGCGGGGGGGAAAGAGACCCAGTACTTC
cdr3_aa: CASSEEAGGKETQYF

j_call: TRBJ2-7
d_call: TRBD1
clone_size: NA
v_call: TRBV9
cdr3_nt: TGTGCCAGCAGCGTCGGGACAGACTTTTACGAGCAGTACTTC
cdr3_aa: CASSVGTDFYEQYF

j_call: TRBJ2-5
d_call: TRBD2
clone_size: NA
v_call: TRBV30
cdr3_nt: TGTGCCTGGAGACGTAGCGGGTCCCAAGAGACCCAGTACTTC
cdr3_aa: CAWRRSGSQETQYF